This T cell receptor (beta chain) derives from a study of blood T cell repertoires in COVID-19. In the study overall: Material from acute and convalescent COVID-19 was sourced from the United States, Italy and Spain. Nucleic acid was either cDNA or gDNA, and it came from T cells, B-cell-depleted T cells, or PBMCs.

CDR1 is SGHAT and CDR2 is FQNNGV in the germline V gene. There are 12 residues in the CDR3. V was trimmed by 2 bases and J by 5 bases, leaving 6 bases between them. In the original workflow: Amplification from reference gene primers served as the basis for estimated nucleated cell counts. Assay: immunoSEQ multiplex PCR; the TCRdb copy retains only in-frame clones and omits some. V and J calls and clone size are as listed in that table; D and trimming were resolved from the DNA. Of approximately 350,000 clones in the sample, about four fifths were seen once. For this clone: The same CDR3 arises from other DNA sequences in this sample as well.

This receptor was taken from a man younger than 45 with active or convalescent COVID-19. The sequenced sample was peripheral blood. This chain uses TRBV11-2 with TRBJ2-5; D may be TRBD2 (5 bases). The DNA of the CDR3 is TGTGCCAGCAGCTTACGAGGGGAGACCCAGTACTTC. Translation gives CASSLRGETQYF.